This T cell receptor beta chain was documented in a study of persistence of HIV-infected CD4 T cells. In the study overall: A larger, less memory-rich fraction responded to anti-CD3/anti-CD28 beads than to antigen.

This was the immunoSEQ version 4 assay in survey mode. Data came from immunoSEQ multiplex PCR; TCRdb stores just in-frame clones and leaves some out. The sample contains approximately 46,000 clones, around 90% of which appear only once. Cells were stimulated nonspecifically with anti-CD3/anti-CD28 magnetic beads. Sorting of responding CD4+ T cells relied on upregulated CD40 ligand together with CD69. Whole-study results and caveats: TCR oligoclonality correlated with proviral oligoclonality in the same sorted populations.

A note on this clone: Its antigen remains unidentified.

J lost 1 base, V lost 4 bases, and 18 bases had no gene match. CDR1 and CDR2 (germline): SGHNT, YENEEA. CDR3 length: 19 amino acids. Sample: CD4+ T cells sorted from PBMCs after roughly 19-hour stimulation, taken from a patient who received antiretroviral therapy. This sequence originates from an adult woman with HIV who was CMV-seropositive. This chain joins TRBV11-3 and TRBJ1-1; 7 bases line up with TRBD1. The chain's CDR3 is CASSSSTHISGTENTEAFF. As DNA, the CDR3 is TGTGCCAGCAGCTCTTCTACTCACATTTCCGGGACAGAGAACACTGAAGCTTTCTTT.